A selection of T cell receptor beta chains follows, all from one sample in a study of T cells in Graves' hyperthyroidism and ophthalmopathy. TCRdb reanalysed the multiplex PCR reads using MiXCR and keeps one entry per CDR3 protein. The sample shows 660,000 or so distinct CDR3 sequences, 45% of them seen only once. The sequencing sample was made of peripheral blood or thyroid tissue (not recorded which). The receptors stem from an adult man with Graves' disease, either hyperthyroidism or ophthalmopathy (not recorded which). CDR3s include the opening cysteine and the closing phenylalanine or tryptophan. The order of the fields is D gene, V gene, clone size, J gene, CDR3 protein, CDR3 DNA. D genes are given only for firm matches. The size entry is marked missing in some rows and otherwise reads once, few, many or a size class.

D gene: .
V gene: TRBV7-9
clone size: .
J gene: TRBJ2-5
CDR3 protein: CASSLGGMVETQYF
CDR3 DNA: TGTGCCAGCAGCTTAGGGGGAATGGTGGAGACCCAGTACTTC

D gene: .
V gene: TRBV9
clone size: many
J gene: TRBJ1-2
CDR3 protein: CASSVDPGTNGYTF
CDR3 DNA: TGTGCCAGCAGCGTAGATCCAGGGACCAATGGCTACACCTTC

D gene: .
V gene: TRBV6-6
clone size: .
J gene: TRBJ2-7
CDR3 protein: CASSEQGLYF
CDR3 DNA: TGTGCCAGCAGTGAACAGGGACTGTACTTC

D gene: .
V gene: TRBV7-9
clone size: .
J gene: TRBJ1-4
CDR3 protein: CASSQGDATNEKLFF
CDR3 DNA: TGTGCCAGCAGCCAGGGAGACGCAACTAATGAAAAACTGTTTTTT

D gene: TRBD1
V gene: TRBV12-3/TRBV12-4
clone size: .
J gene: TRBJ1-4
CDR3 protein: CASSLGTALRFF
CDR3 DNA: TGTGCCAGCAGTTTGGGGACAGCCCTAAGGTTTTTT

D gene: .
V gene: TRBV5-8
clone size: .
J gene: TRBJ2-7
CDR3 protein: CASTVGSSYEQYF
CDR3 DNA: TGTGCCAGCACCGTCGGTAGCTCCTACGAGCAGTACTTC

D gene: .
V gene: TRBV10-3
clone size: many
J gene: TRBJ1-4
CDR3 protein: CAISATDPTNEKLFF
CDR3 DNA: TGTGCCATCAGTGCGACGGATCCAACTAATGAAAAACTGTTTTTT

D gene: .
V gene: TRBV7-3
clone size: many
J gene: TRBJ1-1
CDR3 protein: CASSEQAGTEAFF
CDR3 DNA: TGTGCCAGCAGCGAGCAGGCGGGCACTGAAGCTTTCTTT

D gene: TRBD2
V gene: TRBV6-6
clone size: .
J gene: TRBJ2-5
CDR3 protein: CASSGRSWPGLAETQYF
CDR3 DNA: TGTGCCAGCAGCGGACGATCGTGGCCGGGACTAGCAGAGACCCAGTACTTC

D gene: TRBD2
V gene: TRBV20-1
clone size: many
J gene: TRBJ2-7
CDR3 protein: CSARSTSGSYEQYF
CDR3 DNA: TGCAGTGCTAGATCGACTAGCGGGAGCTACGAGCAGTACTTC

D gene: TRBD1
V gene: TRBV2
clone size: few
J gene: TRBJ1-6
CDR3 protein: CASSRTGESSPLHF
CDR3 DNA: TGTGCCAGCAGCCGGACAGGGGAGAGTTCACCCCTCCACTTT

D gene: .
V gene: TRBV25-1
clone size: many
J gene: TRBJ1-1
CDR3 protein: CASSDIGPEAFF
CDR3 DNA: TGTGCCAGCAGTGATATTGGCCCTGAAGCTTTCTTT

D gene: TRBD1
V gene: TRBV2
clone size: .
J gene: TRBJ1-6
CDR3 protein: CASSPGTGPAYNSPLHF
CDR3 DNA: TGTGCCAGCAGCCCAGGGACAGGGCCGGCCTATAATTCACCCCTCCACTTT

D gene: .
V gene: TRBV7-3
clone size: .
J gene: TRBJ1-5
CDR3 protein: CASSSHSDPPLYSNQPQHF
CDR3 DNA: TGTGCCAGCAGCTCGCACAGCGACCCGCCACTATATAGCAATCAGCCCCAGCATTTT

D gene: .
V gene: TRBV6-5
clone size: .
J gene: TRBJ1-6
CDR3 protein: CASSYSSGSYSPLHF
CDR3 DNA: TGTGCCAGCAGTTACTCATCAGGGTCGTATTCACCCCTCCACTTT

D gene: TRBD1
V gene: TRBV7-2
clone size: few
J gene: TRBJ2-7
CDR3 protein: CASAKDRAKDEQYF
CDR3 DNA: TGCGCCAGCGCAAAGGACAGGGCCAAGGACGAGCAGTACTTC

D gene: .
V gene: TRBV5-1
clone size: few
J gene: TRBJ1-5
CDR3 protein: CASRPDVSNQPQHF
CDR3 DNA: TGCGCCAGCAGGCCGGACGTCAGCAATCAGCCCCAGCATTTT

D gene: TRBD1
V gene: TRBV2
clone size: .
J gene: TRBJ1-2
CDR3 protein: CASSEGGGQGGYTF
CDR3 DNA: TGTGCCAGCAGTGAAGGAGGAGGACAGGGGGGCTACACCTTC

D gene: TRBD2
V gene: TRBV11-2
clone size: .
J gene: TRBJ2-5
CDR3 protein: CASSPGGSGRDETQYF
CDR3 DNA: TGTGCCAGCAGCCCTGGCGGTAGCGGGAGAGATGAGACCCAGTACTTC

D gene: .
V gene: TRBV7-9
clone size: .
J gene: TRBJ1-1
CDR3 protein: CASSFGAGMNTEAFF
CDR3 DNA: TGTGCCAGCAGCTTTGGGGCAGGTATGAACACTGAAGCTTTCTTT

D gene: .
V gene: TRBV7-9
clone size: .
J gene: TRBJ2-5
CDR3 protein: CASSPGHPSATQYF
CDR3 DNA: TGTGCCAGCAGCCCCGGACATCCCTCGGCGACCCAGTACTTC

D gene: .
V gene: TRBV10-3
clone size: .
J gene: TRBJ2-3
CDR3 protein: CAIKGASTDTQYF
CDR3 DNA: TGTGCCATCAAGGGAGCGAGCACAGATACGCAGTATTTT

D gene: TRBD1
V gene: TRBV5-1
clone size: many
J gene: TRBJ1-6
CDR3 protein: CASSLIGQGDSPLHF
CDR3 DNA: TGCGCCAGCAGTCTTATCGGACAGGGCGATTCACCCCTCCACTTT

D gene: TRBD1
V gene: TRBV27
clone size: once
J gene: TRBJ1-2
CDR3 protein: CTSSLWQGAPSGYTF
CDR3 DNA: TGTACCAGCAGTTTATGGCAGGGGGCGCCGAGTGGCTACACCTTC

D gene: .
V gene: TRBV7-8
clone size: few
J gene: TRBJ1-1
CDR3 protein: CASSPHGRGIGNTEAFF
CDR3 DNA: TGTGCCAGCAGCCCCCACGGGAGGGGTATAGGGAACACTGAAGCTTTCTTT